What follows describes a single T cell receptor (beta chain). Germline values: CDR1 MNHNS, CDR2 SASEGT. V was clipped by 3 bases and J by 5 bases, with 11 bases between them. This CDR3 contains 14 residues. Under the authors' procedure: There were no quality scores in the junction-only immunoSEQ sequences, so filtering differed. The protocol was immunoSEQ multiplex PCR, while the TCRdb copy is restricted to in-frame clones and leaves out a portion. V and J calls and clone size are as listed in that table; D and trimming were resolved from the DNA. The sample holds about 670,000 clones, approximately 79% seen once. In the CD4+ fraction, cells were divided into CD45RA+ naive and CD45RA-negative memory subsets. These data come from a study of shared clonotypes between healthy human individuals.

This clonotype was obtained from a woman in her 30s in good health. The sample was memory CD4+ T cells sorted from blood. Subset: CD45RA-negative fraction. The V call is TRBV6-1, the J call TRBJ2-1, with D perhaps assigned TRBD1 or TRBD2 (5 bases each). The CDR3 nucleotides read TGTGCCAGCAGTGACCGGGTGGGGGACAATGAGCAGTTCTTC. Residues: CASSDRVGDNEQFF.